This T cell receptor (beta chain) was sequenced during a study of blood T cell repertoires in COVID-19. This clone was observed a handful of times. Libraries were prepared by immunoSEQ multiplex PCR; TCRdb keeps only in-frame clonotypes and omits some of them. The table records approximately 120,000 clones, roughly 79% of them present only once. This clonotype originated in a human donor in a cohort sampled during active COVID-19. The sequencing input was peripheral blood.

CDR3 sequence (DNA): TGTGCCTCGGGGGACGGGTCCTACGAGCAGTACTTC. It translates to CASGDGSYEQYF. This chain links TRBV3-1 (or the pseudogene TRBV3-2) with TRBJ2-7; maybe TRBD2 (6 bases). CDR1 is LGHDT and CDR2 is YNNKEL in the germline V gene (reference sequence). Deletions cut 11 bases from V and 1 base from J, with 12 bases between. This CDR3 spans 12 amino acids.